This entry is about one T cell receptor (beta chain). Its antigen is unknown. Profiled with immunoSEQ multiplex PCR; TCRdb holds only in-frame clones, not every one. The sample includes 15,000 or so clones, 70% to 75% of them seen just once. These data are taken from a study of OX40 agonist ivuxolimab in advanced cancers. Study results and limitations: In the 0.1-3.0 mg/kg groups, partial responders showed among the lowest expansion.

The sample here was CD4+ or CD8+ T cells sorted from blood, taken in a trial of the OX40 agonist ivuxolimab. The sequence derives from an adult with an advanced solid tumor such as melanoma, head and neck, liver or kidney cancer.

CDR3 DNA sequence: TGTGCCAGCAGCTTTTCCGCGGGCGATAGCTCCTACGAGCAGTACTTC. Its protein is CASSFSAGDSSYEQYF. The V and J genes are TRBV7-9 and TRBJ2-7; D may be TRBD2 (5 bases). CDR3 length: 16 residues. Germline CDR1 and CDR2: SEHNR and FQNEAQ (reference sequence). Trimming took 3 bases from V and 0 from J, leaving 15 bases between them.